One sample yielded the 14 T cell receptor beta chains listed below, sequenced in a study of blood T cell repertoires in COVID-19. Repertoires were generated with immunoSEQ multiplex PCR, while TCRdb's copy carries only in-frame clones and drops some. The table shows approximately 130,000 clones, with about 83% occurring only once. Sequencing was performed on peripheral blood. These receptors all stem from a man in his 60s with acute or convalescent COVID-19.

The chain has TRBV6-5 and TRBJ1-2, with TRBD1 identical over 7 bases. This CDR3 has 13 residues. The germline CDR1 and CDR2 sequences are MNHEY and SVGAGI. V was pared by 0 bases and J by 8 bases, with 3 bases of the junction left unmatched. CDR3 residues: CASSYSRGQGYTF. CDR3 bases: TGTGCCAGCAGTTACTCTAGGGGGCAAGGCTACACCTTC.

The rearrangement joins TRBV9 to TRBJ2-7; 7 positions match TRBD2. The CDR3 spans 14 residues. Germline V gives CDR1 SGDLS, CDR2 YYNGEE. Losses at the gene ends were 0 bases for V and 7 bases for J; bases not matched to a gene: 7. DNA for the CDR3: TGTGCCAGCAGCGTAGGCAGGGCCGGGGGGGAGCAGTACTTC. It codes for CASSVGRAGGEQYF.

Only one count was recorded for this clone. This chain connects TRBV2 to TRBJ1-4, with D perhaps matching TRBD1 (6 bases). Germline V gives CDR1 SNHLY, CDR2 FYNNEI. Deletions cut 0 bases from V and 7 bases from J, with 12 bases between. The CDR3 has 15 amino acids. The CDR3 region is CASSEAPGAGEKLFF. CDR3 in DNA: TGTGCCAGCAGTGAAGCGCCAGGGGCTGGTGAAAAACTGTTTTTT.

V is TRBV6-5 and J is TRBJ2-7; maybe TRBD1 (6 bases). The CDR3 is 15 residues long. The germline CDR1 and CDR2 sequences are MNHEY and SVGAGI. Trimming cost V 2 bases and J 3 bases, with 14 bases left between them. CDR3 sequence: CASSYAWGQGYEQYF. CDR3 DNA sequence: TGTGCCAGCAGTTACGCGTGGGGGCAGGGCTACGAGCAGTACTTC.

This CDR3 is CASSPWAGIGRNQPQHF. The CDR3 nucleotides are TGTGCCAGCTCACCATGGGCAGGGATTGGGCGCAATCAGCCCCAGCATTTT. The gene calls are TRBV18 and TRBJ1-5, with D perhaps matching TRBD1 (5 bases). Trimming removed 2 bases at V and 2 bases at J, with 16 bases between. Germline CDR1 KGHSH, CDR2 LQKENI. The CDR3 is 17 residues long. Together with reference TRBV18 and TRBJ1-5, the CDR3 gives the full variable domain: NAGVMQNPRHLVRRRGQEARLRCSPMKGHSHVYWYRQLPEEGLKFMVYLQKENIIDESGMPKERFSAEFPKEGPSILRIQQVVRGDSAAYFCASSPWAGIGRNQPQHFGDGTRLSIL.

This clone was found a few times. The chain couples TRBV28 to TRBJ2-6; no firm D call. This CDR3 is built from 14 residues. The V and J ends lost 5 bases and 0 bases respectively, with 5 bases between them. CDR1 and CDR2 (germline): MDHEN, SYDVKM. CDR3 nucleotide sequence: TGTGCCAGCAGTCCCCTCTCTGGGGCCAACGTCCTGACTTTC. It encodes CASSPLSGANVLTF.

V and J are TRBV5-1 and TRBJ2-7, with 9 bases lining up with TRBD1. Trimming at V came to 0 bases and at J to 7 bases, leaving 8 bases not matched to a gene. Germline V gene data show CDR1 as SGHRS and CDR2 as YFSETQ. The CDR3 loop spans 15 amino acids. The CDR3 sequence: CASSLDGTGLREQYF. CDR3 nucleotides: TGCGCCAGCAGCTTGGACGGGACAGGGCTAAGGGAGCAGTACTTC.

This clone was picked up a small number of times. The CDR3 loop reads CASSLEGRTSYEQYF. As DNA, the CDR3 is TGTGCCAGCAGCCTTGAAGGCCGGACATCTTACGAGCAGTACTTC. The chain employs TRBV3-1 (or the pseudogene TRBV3-2) and TRBJ2-7, with a possible D match to TRBD1 (5 bases). V lost 4 bases and J lost 4, with 17 bases in between. The V gene's germline CDR1 is LGHDT and CDR2 YNNKEL (reference sequence). CDR3 length equals 15 residues.

The rearrangement joins TRBV5-1 to TRBJ2-7; TRBD2 agrees at 9 bases. CDR1 and CDR2 from the germline V gene are SGHRS and YFSETQ. The CDR3 runs 15 residues. After removal of 2 bases from V and 5 bases from J, the junction contained 8 bases not matched to a gene. In nucleotides, the CDR3 is TGCGCCAGCAGCTTCGGTAGCGGGAGTCTGGACGAGCAGTACTTC. It is translated as CASSFGSGSLDEQYF.

This clone came up a few times. The chain carries TRBV28 and TRBJ1-1, with D unclear. Germline loops: CDR1 MDHEN, CDR2 SYDVKM. Trimming removed 6 bases at V and 5 bases at J, with 16 bases between. This CDR3 is 14 amino acids long. Here the CDR3 reads CASRPGLGRTEAFF. As DNA, the CDR3 is TGTGCCAGCAGGCCCGGACTAGGGCGGACTGAAGCTTTCTTT.

This chain uses TRBV28 with TRBJ1-5, with 9 bases aligning to TRBD1. The J segment lost 0 bases and the V segment lost 3 bases, leaving 12 bases of the junction unmatched. This CDR3 is 19 amino acids long. Germline lookup yields CDR1 MDHEN and CDR2 SYDVKM. The chain's CDR3 is CASSFSGQGGYHSNQPQHF. The CDR3 region has the DNA TGTGCCAGCAGTTTCTCGGGACAGGGAGGATATCATAGCAATCAGCCCCAGCATTTT.

J is TRBJ1-2 and V is TRBV6-5; 8 bases agree with TRBD1. This CDR3 is 13 amino acids long. Looked up from germline, CDR1 is MNHEY and CDR2 is SVGAGI. With 0 bases clipped from V and 8 bases from J, the junction kept 2 bases outside the gene matches. Here the CDR3 DNA reads TGTGCCAGCAGTTACTCAGGGACAGGCGGCTACACCTTC. This sequence encodes CASSYSGTGGYTF.

This chain uses TRBV6-2 or TRBV6-3 with TRBJ2-1; the match to TRBD2 covers 9 bases. The V segment lost 6 bases and the J segment 5 bases; nucleotides outside the gene matches: 8. CDR1 MNHEY and CDR2 SVGEGT come from the germline V gene. This CDR3 contains 15 residues. CDR3 protein: CASRYSGRSNNEQFF. DNA for the CDR3: TGTGCCAGCAGGTACAGCGGGAGGTCTAACAATGAGCAGTTCTTC.

The chain employs TRBV28 and TRBJ2-7; maybe TRBD2 (5 bases). Germline V gives CDR1 MDHEN, CDR2 SYDVKM. The ends were cut back, 6 bases at V and 0 bases at J, with 18 bases in the middle. This CDR3 contains 16 residues. CDR3 region: CASRPIGISISYEQYF. The CDR3 DNA reads as TGTGCCAGCAGACCCATCGGGATTTCTATCTCCTACGAGCAGTACTTC.